One and the same sample provided the 26 T cell receptor beta chains below, sequenced in a study of T cell responses to AZD1222 COVID-19 vaccine (dated by TCRdb to the early 2020s). Sample time point, as interpreted from the label and publication: about 28 days (+/-7) after the second vaccine dose. Libraries were built with the immunoSEQ multiplex PCR assay. TCRdb obtained this table from immuneACCESS and retained in-frame rearrangements with V and J assigned. These tables miss some clones; where compared with another copy, unresolved V genes account for less than half of the shortfall, and the remainder is unexplained. The sample data list 150,000 to 200,000 clones, and 85% to 95% of these were observed just once. The ten largest clones capture approximately 4.6% of the sample. The sequencing used peripheral blood, collected 28 days after the second AZD1222 dose. Receptors were obtained from an adult who received the AZD1222 COVID-19 vaccine.

The chain carries TRBV19 and TRBJ2-1, with TRBD2 matching over 8 bases. The V gene's germline CDR1 is LNHDA and CDR2 SQIVND (reference sequence). The trim removed 4 bases at V and 6 bases at J, leaving 17 bases unmatched. The CDR3 is 18 amino acids. The CDR3 loop reads CASSTYSRQLAAFNEQFF. CDR3 nucleotide sequence: TGTGCCAGTAGTACCTATAGCCGCCAACTAGCGGCCTTCAATGAGCAGTTCTTC.

The chain employs TRBV4-1 and TRBJ1-2; D remains ambiguous. The CDR3 has 18 residues. The germline V gene encodes CDR1 MGHRA and CDR2 YSYEKL. V was pared by 1 base and J by 8 bases, with 26 bases between. The CDR3 reads CASSQVGRKSDDFRGYTF. Here the CDR3 DNA reads TGCGCCAGCAGCCAAGTCGGCCGTAAAAGCGACGATTTTAGGGGCTACACCTTC.

The genes are TRBV28 and TRBJ2-1, with TRBD2 matching over 9 bases. The germline CDR1 and CDR2 sequences are MDHEN and SYDVKM. V was clipped by 5 bases and J by 3 bases; unmatched bases: 5. The CDR3 has 15 residues. The CDR3 region is CASSPRLAVYNEQFF. CDR3 in DNA: TGTGCCAGCAGTCCCCGACTAGCGGTCTACAATGAGCAGTTCTTC.

This chain uses TRBV4-1 with TRBJ1-3, with no clear D. In germline, CDR1 is MGHRA, CDR2 YSYEKL. CDR3 size: 16 residues. V lost 0 bases and J 2 bases, leaving 11 bases between the germline ends. CDR3 sequence reads: CASSQDWRVAGNTIYF. The CDR3 DNA sequence: TGCGCCAGCAGCCAAGATTGGAGGGTGGCTGGAAACACCATATATTTT.

Only one count was recorded for this clone. The chain recombines TRBV29-1 with TRBJ1-2, with D possibly TRBD1 on 5 matching bases. V was shortened by 6 bases and J by 8 bases, with 13 bases between the two germline ends. The CDR3 is 11 residues long. The germline gives CDR1 SQVTM, CDR2 ANQGSEA. As DNA, the CDR3 is TGCAGCGTGAGAGAGGGGAGGGGCTACACCTTC. This encodes CSVREGRGYTF.

In nucleotides, the CDR3 is TGTGCCAGTAGTCCGCAAGGAACCCGGGAGACCCAGTACTTC. Translating gives CASSPQGTRETQYF. V and J are TRBV19 and TRBJ2-5; D is unresolved. Trimming took 5 bases from V and 5 from J, leaving 15 bases between them. CDR1 is LNHDA, CDR2 SQIVND, per germline (reference sequence). The CDR3 covers 14 residues.

V and J are TRBV28 and TRBJ1-2; D may be TRBD1 (5 bases). Between the trimmed V and J ends, which lost 7 bases and 8 bases, there was a span of 17 bases. This CDR3 has 13 amino acids. CDR1 is MDHEN and CDR2 is SYDVKM in the germline V gene. The CDR3 nucleotides read TGTGCCAGCACTGCCTCCGGGCGGGACGGCTACACCTTC. Encoded protein: CASTASGRDGYTF.

The V gene is TRBV7-5, the J gene TRBJ2-7; the table's D call TRBD2 went unverified against the DNA. TRBV7-5 constitutes a pseudogene. The CDR3 has 21 residues. CDR3 loop: CARSLGGGITDPGTSGYEQYF. In nucleotides, the CDR3 is TGTGCCAGAAGCTTAGGAGGAGGAATCACGGACCCCGGGACTAGCGGATACGAGCAGTACTTC.

The CDR3 coding sequence is TGTGCCAGCAGCTTGCGCCCCAGGGTGGGCTTCTACGAGCAGTACTTC. It codes for CASSLRPRVGFYEQYF. The J gene is TRBJ2-7, the V gene TRBV5-6, with TRBD1 as a possible D gene (5 bases). The V gene's germline CDR1 is SGHDT and CDR2 YYEEEE. The CDR3 runs 16 residues. V dropped 1 base and J dropped 3 bases, with 17 bases sitting between them.

Only a few counts were recorded for this clone. This chain links TRBV7-9 with TRBJ2-7; 7 bases map to TRBD1. Looked up from germline, CDR1 is SEHNR and CDR2 is FQNEAQ (reference sequence). This CDR3 contains 13 residues. The junction had 3 bases not matched to a gene; V was cut back by 1 base and J by 6 bases. The CDR3, as DNA: TGTGCCAGCAGCTTAGGGGCAGGGGGCGAGCAGTACTTC. Translation: CASSLGAGGEQYF.

V gene TRBV6-5 combines with J gene TRBJ1-3; 10 bases map to TRBD1. CDR1 MNHEY and CDR2 SVGAGI come from the germline V gene. Trimming removed 6 bases from V and 5 bases from J; junction bases left unmatched: 1. The CDR3 covers 13 residues. The chain's CDR3 is CASRGQGRNTIYF. For the CDR3, the DNA is TGTGCCAGCAGGGGACAGGGGAGAAACACCATATATTTT.

The rearrangement joins TRBV7-2 to TRBJ1-4; no reliable D call. Trimming removed 2 bases at V and 8 bases at J, with 15 bases between. Germline CDR1 is SGHTA and CDR2 is FQGNSA. This CDR3 spans 15 amino acids. The CDR3 reads CASSLNRASGEKLFF. DNA for the CDR3: TGTGCCAGCAGCTTAAACCGGGCCTCCGGGGAAAAACTGTTTTTT.

About this clone: The final CDR3 position lacks the conserved phenylalanine or tryptophan, pointing to a likely read error. No DNA is shown, since the ends of the CDR3 on it are uncertain; the CDR3 is the one TCRdb lists. The chain carries TRBV20-1 and TRBJ2-7; the DNA was not compared with TRBD2, the D call given in the table. Including both end residues, the CDR3 is 8 amino acids long. In germline, CDR1 is DFQATT, CDR2 SNEGSKA (reference sequence). CDR3 region: CSDPVPSL.

The rearrangement joins TRBV28 to TRBJ1-2; the match to TRBD1 covers 7 bases. The trim removed 4 bases at V and 8 bases at J, leaving 16 bases unmatched. This CDR3 is built from 16 residues. CDR1 MDHEN and CDR2 SYDVKM come from the germline V gene. This CDR3 is CASSSALRGQGEGYTF. The CDR3 nucleotides are TGTGCCAGCAGTTCCGCTTTAAGGGGGCAAGGGGAGGGCTACACCTTC.

This chain joins TRBV29-1 and TRBJ1-4; D is unclear. V lost 7 bases to trimming and J lost 6 bases, with 15 bases between them. CDR1 and CDR2 (germline): SQVTM, ANQGSEA. The CDR3 sequence is 13 residues long. The CDR3: CSAGRSGDEKLFF. The CDR3 nucleotides are TGCAGCGCCGGACGATCTGGAGATGAAAAACTGTTTTTT.

This chain uses TRBV4-2 with TRBJ2-1, with D possibly TRBD2 on 6 matching bases. The germline CDR1 and CDR2 sequences are LGHNA and YNFKEQ. This CDR3 is built from 17 residues. V lost 1 base and J lost 0, with 13 bases in between. The CDR3 DNA follows: TGTGCCAGCAGCCAAGCCGGGACTCAGAGCTCCTACAATGAGCAGTTCTTC. Residues: CASSQAGTQSSYNEQFF.

Concerning this clone: This sample includes further DNA sequences coding for the same CDR3. The rearrangement joins TRBV9 to TRBJ1-5; D possibly corresponds to TRBD1 (5 bases). The CDR3 covers 15 residues. V was shortened by 3 bases and J by 0 bases, with 10 bases between the two germline ends. Germline CDR1 SGDLS, CDR2 YYNGEE. CDR3: CASSAGGGSNQPQHF. Here the CDR3 DNA reads TGTGCCAGCAGCGCGGGGGGAGGTAGCAATCAGCCCCAGCATTTT.

The chain links TRBV5-6 to TRBJ1-2; tentative D call: TRBD1 (5 bases). CDR1 SGHDT and CDR2 YYEEEE come from the germline V gene. The length of the CDR3 is 13 residues. Trimming stripped 4 bases from V and 4 bases from J, with 11 bases between. CDR3 sequence: CASSPTGLYGYTF. In nucleotides, the CDR3 is TGTGCCAGCAGCCCGACGGGACTCTATGGCTACACCTTC.

The chain employs TRBV4-1 and TRBJ2-7; TRBD2 matches at 8 bases. This CDR3 has 16 residues. Germline CDR1 and CDR2: MGHRA and YSYEKL. V trimming: 2 bases; J trimming: 4 bases; junction bases outside the gene matches: 10. As DNA, the CDR3 is TGCGCCAGCAGCCAAAAACCGAAAGCGGGAGTTTACGAGCAGTACTTC. Protein sequence: CASSQKPKAGVYEQYF.

This chain uses TRBV18 with TRBJ2-7; 8 nucleotides match TRBD2. The CDR3 contains 16 residues. The V and J ends lost 3 bases and 1 base, in that order; junction bases with no gene match: 8. Germline V gene data show CDR1 as KGHSH and CDR2 as LQKENI. The CDR3 DNA reads as TGTGCCAGCTCACCCAGAAGTAGCGGGGATTCCTACGAGCAGTACTTC. Encoded protein: CASSPRSSGDSYEQYF.

The chain carries TRBV5-8 and TRBJ2-7; D remains unclear. Trimming removed 4 bases from V and 2 bases from J, with 16 bases in between. The germline V gene has CDR1 SGHTS and CDR2 YDEGEE. The CDR3 is 15 amino acids. The CDR3 protein is CASSAEAGLTYEQYF. The CDR3 DNA reads as TGTGCCAGCAGCGCTGAGGCAGGCCTTACCTACGAGCAGTACTTC.

The V call is TRBV5-1, the J call TRBJ2-2, with 10 bases matching TRBD1. J lost 5 bases, V lost 4 bases, and 5 bases had no gene match. The CDR3 spans 15 residues. The germline V gene encodes CDR1 SGHRS and CDR2 YFSETQ. CDR3 region: CASSTRDRGTGELFF. The DNA of the CDR3 is TGCGCCAGCAGCACCCGGGACAGGGGTACCGGGGAGCTGTTTTTT.

The V call is TRBV7-9, the J call TRBJ1-2; tentatively, D is TRBD1 (6 bases). CDR3 length equals 13 residues. Per germline, CDR1 SEHNR and CDR2 FQNEAQ (reference sequence). Here the CDR3 DNA reads TGTTCAGAGGGGGACACTAGCCCATATGGCTACACCTTC. It is translated as CSEGDTSPYGYTF. Drawing the rest from reference TRBV7-9 and TRBJ1-2, the complete variable domain is DTGVSQNPRHKITKRGQNVTFRCDPISEHNRLYWYRQTLGQGPEFLTYFQNEAQLEKSRLLSDRFSAERPKGSFSTLEIQRTEQGDSAMYLCSEGDTSPYGYTFGSGTRLTVV.

The chain combines TRBV18 with TRBJ2-1; D is unclear. The CDR3 spans 16 residues. Germline values: CDR1 KGHSH, CDR2 LQKENI. V gave up 1 base and J gave up 0 bases, with 10 bases separating them. CDR3 amino acids: CASSPLGPSSYNEQFF. CDR3 coding DNA: TGTGCCAGCTCACCACTCGGACCCAGCTCCTACAATGAGCAGTTCTTC.

The chain's CDR3 is CASNPPDYYSNQPQHF. The CDR3 nucleotides are TGTGCCAGCAACCCCCCGGACTACTATAGCAATCAGCCCCAGCATTTT. This chain connects TRBV28 to TRBJ1-5; D is undetermined. The CDR3 is 16 amino acids. CDR1 and CDR2 (germline): MDHEN, SYDVKM. Trimming removed 7 bases at V and 0 bases at J, with 16 bases between.

The chain employs TRBV5-5 and TRBJ1-1, with D maybe TRBD1 (5 bases). This CDR3 has 11 amino acids. Germline V gene lookup returns CDR1 SGHKS and CDR2 YYEKEE (reference sequence). The ends were cut back, 4 bases at V and 7 bases at J, with 8 bases in the middle. The CDR3 sequence: CASSRGFEAFF. The CDR3 region has the DNA TGTGCCAGCAGCAGGGGATTTGAAGCTTTCTTT.